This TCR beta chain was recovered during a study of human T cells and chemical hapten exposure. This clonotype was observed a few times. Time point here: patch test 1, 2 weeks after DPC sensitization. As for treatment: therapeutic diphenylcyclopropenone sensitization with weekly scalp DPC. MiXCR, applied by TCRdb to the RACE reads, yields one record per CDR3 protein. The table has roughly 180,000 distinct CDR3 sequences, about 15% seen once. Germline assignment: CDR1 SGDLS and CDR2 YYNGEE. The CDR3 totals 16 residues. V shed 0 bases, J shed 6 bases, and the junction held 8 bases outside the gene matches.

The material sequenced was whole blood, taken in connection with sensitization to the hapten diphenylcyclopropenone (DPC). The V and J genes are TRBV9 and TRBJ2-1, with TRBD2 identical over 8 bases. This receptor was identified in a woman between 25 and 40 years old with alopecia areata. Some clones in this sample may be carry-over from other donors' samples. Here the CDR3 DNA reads TGTGCCAGCAGCGTAGGAGCCGCGGGGGGTATCAATGAGCAGTTCTTC. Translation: CASSVGAAGGINEQFF.